The 26 T cell receptor beta chains reported below all come from one sample, sequenced in a study of blood T cell repertoires in COVID-19. Some clones are missing from TCRdb's copy, which holds only in-frame ones; the method was immunoSEQ multiplex PCR. The sample yields roughly 260,000 clones, 88% seen once. Sample: peripheral blood. The receptors shown here come from a man between 60 and 70 years old who had recovered from COVID-19.

The rearrangement uses TRBV5-4 and TRBJ1-4; 8 positions match TRBD1. V was pared by 3 bases and J by 0 bases, with 7 bases of the junction left unmatched. The CDR3 runs 17 residues. CDR1 SGHNT and CDR2 YYREEE come from the germline V gene (reference sequence). The CDR3, as DNA: TGTGCCAGCAGCTCAGGGGCAGGGGGCTCAACTAATGAAAAACTGTTTTTT. This translates into CASSSGAGGSTNEKLFF.

This sequence joins TRBV11-2 and TRBJ2-7; 11 bases map to TRBD2. Germline CDR1 is SGHAT and CDR2 is FQNNGV. The CDR3 is made up of 15 amino acids. V trimming: 5 bases; J trimming: 4 bases; junction bases outside the gene matches: 7. The CDR3 spells CASSRFSGGAYEQYF. The CDR3 coding sequence is TGTGCCAGCAGCCGATTTAGCGGGGGGGCTTACGAGCAGTACTTC.

This clone was counted a single time. The chain couples TRBV4-2 to TRBJ2-7; TRBD1 aligns across 9 bases. The CDR3 totals 14 residues. The germline CDR1 and CDR2 sequences are LGHNA and YNFKEQ. The V and J ends lost 4 bases and 4 bases, in that order; junction bases with no gene match: 5. The CDR3 sequence: CASSPRDRDYEQYF. CDR3 nucleotides: TGTGCCAGCAGCCCCCGGGACAGGGATTACGAGCAGTACTTC.

This chain joins TRBV18 and TRBJ1-5; a weak D match, TRBD1 (6 bases). The germline CDR1 and CDR2 sequences are KGHSH and LQKENI. Trimming removed 4 bases from V and 1 base from J, with 17 bases in between. The CDR3 is 17 residues long. CDR3 in DNA: TGTGCCAGCTCACTACGACCAGGGGTAGAGAGCAATCAGCCCCAGCATTTT. Translation gives CASSLRPGVESNQPQHF.

The gene calls are TRBV7-3 and TRBJ2-3; no definite D call. Trimming left V 5 bases short and J 2 bases short, with 11 bases between. The CDR3 is made up of 14 amino acids. In germline, CDR1 is SGHTA, CDR2 FQGTGA. The CDR3 bases are TGTGCCAGCAGCCCTTCTGGGCCCACAGATACGCAGTATTTT. Protein product: CASSPSGPTDTQYF.

The CDR3: CASSPLGGGTSNQPQHF. In DNA form, the CDR3 reads TGTGCCAGCTCACCTTTGGGTGGCGGGACTAGCAATCAGCCCCAGCATTTT. The rearrangement links TRBV18 to TRBJ1-5; TRBD1 is a possible D gene (5 bases). The V gene lost 3 bases and the J gene lost 0 bases, with 15 bases spanning the gap. Germline V gene lookup returns CDR1 KGHSH and CDR2 LQKENI. The CDR3 extends over 17 amino acids. Looking up the rest from reference TRBV18 and TRBJ1-5 gives the full variable domain: NAGVMQNPRHLVRRRGQEARLRCSPMKGHSHVYWYRQLPEEGLKFMVYLQKENIIDESGMPKERFSAEFPKEGPSILRIQQVVRGDSAAYFCASSPLGGGTSNQPQHFGDGTRLSIL.

The gene calls are TRBV5-1 and TRBJ1-1; D not resolved. CDR3 length: 14 residues. Trimming cost V 0 bases and J 2 bases, with 8 bases left between them. From germline, CDR1 is SGHRS and CDR2 YFSETQ. CDR3 nucleotides: TGCGCCAGCAGCTTGGGGCAGTTTAACACTGAAGCTTTCTTT. It is translated as CASSLGQFNTEAFF.

The chain is built from TRBV27 and TRBJ2-7, with a tentative D call TRBD2 (6 bases). Trimming shortened V by 6 bases and J by 6 bases, and 18 bases separated the two germline ends. CDR3 length: 14 residues. Germline lookup yields CDR1 MNHEY and CDR2 SMNVEV (reference sequence). For the CDR3, the DNA is TGTGCCAGCAGCTCTTTATTCGGAGGGCTCGAGCAGTACTTC. It codes for CASSSLFGGLEQYF.

This sequence joins TRBV6-5 and TRBJ1-2, with 9 bases fitting TRBD1. J gave up 3 bases and V 6 bases, and 8 bases lay outside the gene matches. The length of the CDR3 is 15 residues. Germline V gene data show CDR1 as MNHEY and CDR2 as SVGAGI. Here the CDR3 reads CASRKGTGGYYGYTF. CDR3 coding DNA: TGTGCCAGCAGGAAGGGTACAGGGGGCTACTATGGCTACACCTTC.

CDR3 nucleotides: TGTGCCAGCAGCTATAGCGGGGGGGCCCGGAATGAGCAGTTCTTC. Its translation is CASSYSGGARNEQFF. The chain has TRBV7-2 and TRBJ2-1, with 11 bases lining up with TRBD2. Germline CDR1 reads SGHTA; CDR2 reads FQGNSA. The V segment lost 4 bases and the J segment 7 bases; nucleotides outside the gene matches: 6. The CDR3 has 15 residues.

The rearrangement joins TRBV30 to TRBJ1-2; 7 bases map to TRBD1. CDR3 length equals 12 residues. With 6 bases clipped from V and 8 bases from J, the junction kept 9 bases outside the gene matches. Germline V gene lookup returns CDR1 GTSNPN and CDR2 SVGIG (reference sequence). CDR3 sequence: CACVKGADGYTF. The CDR3 region has the DNA TGTGCCTGTGTAAAGGGGGCGGACGGCTACACCTTC.

The chain employs TRBV20-1 and TRBJ2-4; 12 bases agree with TRBD2. CDR3 length: 17 residues. V trimming: 3 bases; J trimming: 2 bases; junction bases outside the gene matches: 8. Germline CDR1 is DFQATT and CDR2 is SNEGSKA (reference sequence). CDR3 nucleotides: TGCAGTGCTAGTTCTAGCGGGGGGGCCGGGTCCAAAAACATTCAGTACTTC. This encodes CSASSSGGAGSKNIQYF.

The genes are TRBV20-1 and TRBJ2-5; 9 bases align to TRBD2. J lost 7 bases, V lost 6 bases, and 18 bases had no gene match. The germline gives CDR1 DFQATT, CDR2 SNEGSKA (reference sequence). This CDR3 spans 16 amino acids. CDR3 amino acids: CSASLVARGGPGTQYF. CDR3 nucleotides: TGCAGTGCGAGTCTCGTGGCGCGGGGGGGTCCAGGGACCCAGTACTTC.

J is TRBJ2-5 and V is TRBV5-6; D possibly corresponds to TRBD2 (5 bases). Trimming removed 1 base at V and 0 bases at J, with 22 bases between. CDR3 length: 19 residues. Per germline, CDR1 SGHDT and CDR2 YYEEEE. CDR3 nucleotides: TGTGCCAGCAGCTTGATACACATTACCTCGGGAAAGTACCAAGAGACCCAGTACTTC. This translates into CASSLIHITSGKYQETQYF. Variable domain in full (rest from reference TRBV5-6 and TRBJ2-5): DAGVTQSPTHLIKTRGQQVTLRCSPKSGHDTVSWYQQALGQGPQFIFQYYEEEERQRGNFPDRFSGHQFPNYSSELNVNALLLGDSALYLCASSLIHITSGKYQETQYFGPGTRLLVL.

V and J are TRBV6-1 and TRBJ1-1; 8 bases line up with TRBD1. The CDR3 contains 14 residues. CDR1 and CDR2 from the germline V gene are MNHNS and SASEGT. J lost 2 bases, V lost 3 bases, and 2 bases had no gene match. The CDR3 DNA reads as TGTGCCAGCAGTGACCCAGGGGGCAACACTGAAGCTTTCTTT. It encodes CASSDPGGNTEAFF.

V usage is TRBV3-1 (or the pseudogene TRBV3-2) and J usage is TRBJ2-2; 10 bases align to TRBD1. J was trimmed by 8 bases and V by 3 bases; bases with no gene match: 9. This CDR3 is built from 16 residues. Germline CDR1 is LGHDT and CDR2 is YNNKEL (reference sequence). The CDR3 here is CASSHVGTGALGELFF. The CDR3 nucleotides are TGTGCCAGCAGCCACGTTGGGACAGGGGCCTTGGGGGAGCTGTTTTTT.

The V gene is TRBV2, the J gene TRBJ1-2; D is uncertain. The germline V gene has CDR1 SNHLY and CDR2 FYNNEI. The length of the CDR3 is 15 residues. The ends were cut back, 6 bases at V and 1 base at J, with 15 bases in the middle. Written as DNA, the CDR3 is TGTGCCAGCAGGGAAACCTGGGCTCGTAACTATGGCTACACCTTC. This sequence encodes CASRETWARNYGYTF.

The J gene is TRBJ1-4, the V gene TRBV11-2, with D possibly matching TRBD1 (5 bases). Deletions cut 7 bases from V and 8 bases from J, with 17 bases between. Germline V gene lookup returns CDR1 SGHAT and CDR2 FQNNGV. The CDR3 consists of 14 residues. CDR3 DNA: TGTGCCAGCACCATTCAGGGTCTAGGGGAAAAACTGTTTTTT. It translates to CASTIQGLGEKLFF.

The chain couples TRBV4-2 to TRBJ1-5; a weak D match, TRBD1 (6 bases). Germline CDR1 LGHNA, CDR2 YNFKEQ. V was cut by 5 bases and J by 7 bases, with 15 bases left in between. The CDR3 length is 14 residues. As DNA, the CDR3 is TGTGCCAGCAGCGAACCGGGGGGCAGGCAGCCCCAGCATTTT. It yields the protein CASSEPGGRQPQHF.

This sequence joins TRBV6-6 and TRBJ2-1; 10 bases are a match to TRBD1. V gave up 3 bases and J gave up 9 bases; unmatched junction bases: 8. Per germline, CDR1 MNHNY and CDR2 SVGAGI (reference sequence). The CDR3 is made up of 15 amino acids. The DNA for the CDR3 is TGTGCCAGCAGTTATGGGGGACAGGGGTTGAGTGAGCAGTTCTTC. It is translated as CASSYGGQGLSEQFF.

The CDR3: CASSQNPGGSEAFF. The CDR3, as DNA: TGTGCCAGCAGCCAGAACCCAGGGGGCAGTGAAGCTTTCTTT. The chain has TRBV3-1 (or the pseudogene TRBV3-2) and TRBJ1-1; TRBD1 matches at 8 bases. The germline V gene has CDR1 LGHDT and CDR2 YNNKEL (reference sequence). The CDR3 has 14 residues. J was trimmed by 7 bases and V by 3 bases; bases with no gene match: 7.

The rearrangement links TRBV5-6 to TRBJ1-6; 7 bases align to TRBD1. Trimming at V came to 2 bases and at J to 5 bases, leaving 1 base not matched to a gene. This CDR3 is built from 14 residues. Germline V CDR1 and CDR2: SGHDT, YYEEEE. Here the CDR3 reads CASSFGTDNSPLHF. The CDR3 nucleotides read TGTGCCAGCAGCTTTGGGACAGATAATTCACCCCTCCACTTT.

The chain combines TRBV7-9 with TRBJ1-1; TRBD1 matches at 7 bases. Germline lookup yields CDR1 SEHNR and CDR2 FQNEAQ (reference sequence). Losses at the gene ends were 3 bases for V and 3 bases for J; bases not matched to a gene: 1. CDR3 length: 13 residues. The CDR3 DNA reads TGTGCCAGCAGCTTTACAGGGGACACTGAAGCTTTCTTT. Protein product: CASSFTGDTEAFF. Using reference TRBV7-9 and TRBJ1-1 for the parts outside the CDR3, the full variable domain is DTGVSQNPRHKITKRGQNVTFRCDPISEHNRLYWYRQTLGQGPEFLTYFQNEAQLEKSRLLSDRFSAERPKGSFSTLEIQRTEQGDSAMYLCASSFTGDTEAFFGQGTRLTVV.

The chain has TRBV24-1 and TRBJ2-2, with 8 bases matching TRBD1. This CDR3 contains 16 residues. CDR1 is KGHDR, CDR2 SFDVKD, per germline. The V gene end was trimmed by 4 bases and the J gene end by 0 bases; junction bases not matched to a gene: 3. The CDR3 DNA is TGTGCCACCAGTGACGGGGACAGGCCGAACACCGGGGAGCTGTTTTTT. As protein: CATSDGDRPNTGELFF.

The chain combines TRBV9 with TRBJ1-6, with D maybe TRBD1 (5 bases). CDR1 SGDLS and CDR2 YYNGEE come from the germline V gene. The CDR3 spans 15 residues. Deletions cut 2 bases from V and 9 bases from J, with 15 bases between. The CDR3 loop reads CASSVDSVGGSPLHF. The CDR3 DNA reads TGTGCCAGCAGCGTTGACAGTGTTGGCGGTTCACCCCTCCACTTT.

V usage is TRBV11-3 and J usage is TRBJ1-1; TRBD1 aligns across 9 bases. The trim removed 4 bases at V and 2 bases at J, leaving 5 bases unmatched. The CDR3 contains 15 residues. Per the germline V gene, CDR1 is SGHNT and CDR2 is YENEEA. CDR3 nucleotides: TGTGCCAGCAGCTCTTCGGGACAGGGCAACACTGAAGCTTTCTTT. This codes for CASSSSGQGNTEAFF.